These 15 T cell receptor beta chains originate from one sample sequenced in a study of shared clonotypes between healthy human individuals. In the naive CD8 group, cells lacked CD45RO and were positively selected for CCR7, so terminally differentiated effector memory CD45RA+ cells were left out. The assay was immunoSEQ multiplex PCR, and TCRdb's table has in-frame clones only and misses some. The table lists over 2 million clones, about 95% of them singletons. Specimen: naive CD8+ T cells sorted from blood. These receptors were collected from a man younger than 35 in good health.

The J gene is TRBJ2-1, the V gene TRBV4-3; TRBD1 matches at 9 bases. Trimming cost V 4 bases and J 4 bases; bases outside gene matches: 5. The CDR3 has 15 residues. The germline gives CDR1 LGHNA, CDR2 YSLEER. The CDR3 region is CASSPGTGPYNEQFF. CDR3 bases: TGCGCCAGCAGCCCAGGGACAGGGCCTTACAATGAGCAGTTCTTC.

For this clone: This sample includes further DNA sequences coding for the same CDR3. CDR3 sequence (DNA): TGTGCCAGCAGTTTCGGGCTAGCTGACAATGAGCAGTTCTTC. Its translation is CASSFGLADNEQFF. The genes are TRBV27 and TRBJ2-1; weak D call: TRBD2 (5 bases). V was clipped by 3 bases and J by 5 bases, with 11 bases between them. Germline V gives CDR1 MNHEY, CDR2 SMNVEV (reference sequence). The CDR3 is 14 amino acids.

V gene TRBV9 combines with J gene TRBJ2-7; TRBD1 might be the D (5 bases). Trimming took 0 bases from V and 3 from J, leaving 10 bases between them. CDR1 and CDR2 from the germline V gene are SGDLS and YYNGEE. This CDR3 region has 14 residues. The CDR3 coding sequence is TGTGCCAGCAGCGTAGGCCAGGACAACTACGAGCAGTACTTC. Protein: CASSVGQDNYEQYF.

This chain links TRBV27 with TRBJ2-1, with 7 bases fitting TRBD1. The CDR3 contains 16 residues. CDR1 and CDR2 (germline): MNHEY, SMNVEV (reference sequence). V dropped 2 bases and J dropped 7; count of bases not matched to a gene: 11. CDR3 residues: CASSLQQGPPFNEQFF. DNA for the CDR3: TGTGCCAGCAGTTTACAACAGGGGCCTCCATTTAATGAGCAGTTCTTC.

The chain combines TRBV27 with TRBJ1-2; D is undetermined. With 0 bases removed from V and 2 bases from J, the gap between germline ends came to 10 bases. Germline CDR1 and CDR2: MNHEY and SMNVEV (reference sequence). The CDR3 contains 15 residues. The CDR3 nucleotides are TGTGCCAGCAGTTTATCAGGGTATATGAACTATGGCTACACCTTC. This sequence encodes CASSLSGYMNYGYTF.

This clone was observed a single time. CDR3 sequence (DNA): TGTGCCAGCAGTGAATGGGGATCCGGGATTGAGACCCAGTACTTC. Its translation is CASSEWGSGIETQYF. This rearrangement joins TRBV2 to TRBJ2-5, with D possibly TRBD2 on 5 matching bases. The germline V gene encodes CDR1 SNHLY and CDR2 FYNNEI. This CDR3 spans 15 amino acids. V was pared by 2 bases and J by 5 bases, with 15 bases between.

The J gene is TRBJ1-1, the V gene TRBV5-1; unclear D gene. With 0 bases removed from V and 7 bases from J, the gap between germline ends came to 10 bases. CDR1 SGHRS and CDR2 YFSETQ come from the germline V gene. The CDR3 is 13 amino acids. The CDR3 reads CASSLAWEFEAFF. CDR3 nucleotide sequence: TGCGCCAGCAGCTTGGCATGGGAGTTTGAAGCTTTCTTT.

This clone was detected only once. This sequence joins TRBV30 and TRBJ2-5; 11 bases fit TRBD2. Germline V gene lookup returns CDR1 GTSNPN and CDR2 SVGIG (reference sequence). J lost 4 bases, V lost 6 bases, and 4 bases had no gene match. The CDR3 is 13 residues long. The CDR3 sequence is CACWTSGLETQYF. In DNA form, the CDR3 reads TGTGCCTGCTGGACTAGCGGGCTAGAGACCCAGTACTTC.

The chain combines TRBV7-9 with TRBJ2-5; the D gene is possibly TRBD2 (6 bases). CDR3 length: 16 amino acids. V dropped 7 bases and J dropped 0 bases, with 18 bases sitting between them. The germline V gene encodes CDR1 SEHNR and CDR2 FQNEAQ (reference sequence). The CDR3 DNA reads as TGTGCCAGCATTCAGGTAGTCGGGGGTTACCAAGAGACCCAGTACTTC. Translation: CASIQVVGGYQETQYF.

About this clone: In the same sample, other DNA sequences code for this CDR3. In nucleotides, the CDR3 is TGTGCCAGCAGTTTAACAGGGGGAAGGACTGAAGCTTTCTTT. It translates to CASSLTGGRTEAFF. The chain has TRBV27 and TRBJ1-1; 8 bases are a match to TRBD1. The germline gives CDR1 MNHEY, CDR2 SMNVEV (reference sequence). There are 14 residues in the CDR3. V was pared by 2 bases and J by 5 bases, with 4 bases of the junction left unmatched.

The V and J genes are TRBV5-6 and TRBJ2-5; 10 nucleotides align to TRBD1. J was trimmed by 3 bases and V by 4 bases; bases with no gene match: 3. Germline-derived CDR1 and CDR2 are SGHDT and YYEEEE. This CDR3 has 14 residues. The DNA of the CDR3 is TGTGCCAGCAGCGCCGGGACAGGGGAAGAGACCCAGTACTTC. Translation gives CASSAGTGEETQYF.

The J gene is TRBJ2-7, the V gene TRBV25-1; 8 nucleotides line up with TRBD1. V shed 3 bases and J 4 bases; nucleotides not matched to a gene: 8. The CDR3 runs 15 residues. Germline V gives CDR1 MGHDK, CDR2 SYGVNS. The CDR3 DNA reads as TGTGCCAGCAGTGACTCGACAGGGGACCCATACGAGCAGTACTTC. Encoded protein: CASSDSTGDPYEQYF.

CDR3 loop: CASSHPPTSGKRDTQYF. The CDR3 DNA follows: TGCGCCAGCAGTCACCCACCGACTAGCGGGAAGAGGGATACGCAGTATTTT. This rearrangement joins TRBV10-1 to TRBJ2-3; 11 bases agree with TRBD2. Looked up from germline, CDR1 is WNHNN and CDR2 is SYGVQD (reference sequence). This CDR3 contains 17 residues. Trimming at V came to 5 bases and at J to 6 bases, leaving 13 bases not matched to a gene.

The chain couples TRBV15 to TRBJ2-7; D could derive from TRBD1 or TRBD2 (5 bases each). Trimming took off 1 base at V and 7 bases at J, with 11 bases between the two ends. The CDR3 runs to 13 residues. The germline CDR1 and CDR2 sequences are LNHNV and YYDKDF (reference sequence). The CDR3 DNA sequence: TGTGCCACCAGCAGAGTGGGTGGGACGGAGCAGTACTTC. It encodes CATSRVGGTEQYF.

This chain connects TRBV15 to TRBJ2-7, with D uncertain. This CDR3 comprises 13 residues. Germline assignment: CDR1 LNHNV and CDR2 YYDKDF (reference sequence). Trimming removed 3 bases from V and 0 bases from J, with 6 bases in between. For the CDR3, the DNA is TGTGCCACCAGCAGTACGAGCTCCTACGAGCAGTACTTC. Translation: CATSSTSSYEQYF.